This T cell receptor (beta chain) was identified in a study of T cell responses to AZD1222 COVID-19 vaccine. Only in-frame clones appear in the TCRdb table, and some are missing; sequencing was by immunoSEQ multiplex PCR. The sample lists about 160,000 clones; 90% were seen once. General study results and limits: Females made up more of the donors, who were largely white British, and clonal diversity may have come out too low. Close to half of spike-specific TCRs reportedly recognize unmutated variant regions. Regions 160-218 and 743-854 dominated among vaccine-associated CD4 TCRs spanning spike.

With respect to this clone: Its target is not known.

The CDR3 runs 16 residues. The source material was peripheral blood, sampled on day 0 of AZD1222 vaccination. This TCR came from an adult in good health. The J gene is TRBJ1-5, the V gene TRBV21-1; the table calls TRBD1, which could not be checked here. TRBV21-1 is classified as a pseudogene. The CDR3 nucleotides read TGTGCCAGCAGCAAAGTTTCGGGCAGGGAAATCCAGCCCCAGCATTTT. It encodes CASSKVSGREIQPQHF.